This T cell receptor beta chain was obtained from a study of blood T cell repertoires in COVID-19. At the level of the study: T cells, B-cell-depleted T cells, or PBMCs provided the cDNA or gDNA that served as material.

Per the authors' pipeline: Amplifying reference gene primers gave estimates of nucleated cell counts. Only in-frame clones appear in the TCRdb table, and some are missing; sequencing was by immunoSEQ multiplex PCR. V, J and clone size were drawn from that table, and D and trimming were deduced from the DNA. The sample lists about 220,000 clones, 84% occurring once. The clonotype was recovered from a woman aged 55-69 years who had recovered from COVID-19. Sequences were obtained from peripheral blood.

CDR3 loop: CASSAQGAGRTEAFF. CDR3 sequence (DNA): TGCGCCAGCAGTGCTCAGGGGGCTGGGAGGACTGAAGCTTTCTTT. This chain uses TRBV10-1 with TRBJ1-1; 8 bases line up with TRBD1. The germline V gene encodes CDR1 WNHNN and CDR2 SYGVQD (reference sequence). The CDR3 is 15 amino acids. Unmatched junction bases numbered 9, after V lost 4 bases and J lost 5 bases.